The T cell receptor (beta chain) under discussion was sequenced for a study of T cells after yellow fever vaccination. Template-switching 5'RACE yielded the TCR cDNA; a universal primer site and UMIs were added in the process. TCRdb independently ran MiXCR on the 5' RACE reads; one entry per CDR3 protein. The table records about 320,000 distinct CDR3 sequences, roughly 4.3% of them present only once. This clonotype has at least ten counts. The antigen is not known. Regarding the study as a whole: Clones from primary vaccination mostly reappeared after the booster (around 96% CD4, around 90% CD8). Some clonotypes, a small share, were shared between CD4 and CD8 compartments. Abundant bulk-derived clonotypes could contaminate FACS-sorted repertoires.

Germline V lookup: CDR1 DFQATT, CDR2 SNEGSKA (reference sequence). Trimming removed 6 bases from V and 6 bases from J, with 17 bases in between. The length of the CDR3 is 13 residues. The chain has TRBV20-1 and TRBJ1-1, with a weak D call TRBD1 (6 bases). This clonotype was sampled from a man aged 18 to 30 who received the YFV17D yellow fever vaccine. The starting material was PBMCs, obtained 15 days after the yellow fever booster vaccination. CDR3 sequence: CSAAGASEAEAFF. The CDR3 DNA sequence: TGCAGTGCCGCAGGGGCTTCAGAAGCTGAAGCTTTCTTT.